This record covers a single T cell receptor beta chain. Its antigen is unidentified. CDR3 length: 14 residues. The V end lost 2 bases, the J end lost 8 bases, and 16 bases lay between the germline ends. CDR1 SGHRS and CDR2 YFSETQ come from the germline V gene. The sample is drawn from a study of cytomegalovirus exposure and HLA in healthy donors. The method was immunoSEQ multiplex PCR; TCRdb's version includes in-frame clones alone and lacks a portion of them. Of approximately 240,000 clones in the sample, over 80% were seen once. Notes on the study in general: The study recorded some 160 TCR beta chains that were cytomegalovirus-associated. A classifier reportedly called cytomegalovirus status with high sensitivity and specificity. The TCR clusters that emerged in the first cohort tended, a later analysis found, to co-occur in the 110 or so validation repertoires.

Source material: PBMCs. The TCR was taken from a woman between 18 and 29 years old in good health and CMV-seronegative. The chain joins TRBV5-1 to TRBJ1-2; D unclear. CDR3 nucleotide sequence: TGCGCCAGCAGCTTATCGACCCTGAGGAGCGGCTACACCTTC. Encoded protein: CASSLSTLRSGYTF.